These 23 T cell receptor beta chains share one sample of origin, sequenced in a study of T cells in Graves' hyperthyroidism and ophthalmopathy. The CDR3 regions of TCR beta were amplified from RNA transcripts. During a first-round RT-PCR of the TCR CDR3, the HTBI primer set was used. TCRdb re-analysed the multiplex PCR reads in MiXCR, keeping a single row per CDR3 protein. This sample has 550,000 to 800,000 distinct CDR3 sequences; roughly 15% occur once, and the top ten carry approximately 8.4%. Sample: blood. The receptor source for this set is a man younger than 35 with Graves' hyperthyroidism.

This clonotype was counted between two and nine times. The chain links TRBV20-1 to TRBJ2-7; 10 nucleotides agree with TRBD2. The ends lost 0 bases at V and 6 bases at J; junction bases unmatched: 17. The V gene's germline CDR1 is DFQATT and CDR2 SNEGSKA (reference sequence). The CDR3 consists of 18 residues. This chain's CDR3 is CSARDREGGTSAYSEQYF. The CDR3 region has the DNA TGCAGTGCTAGAGATCGGGAAGGCGGGACTAGCGCATACTCCGAGCAGTACTTC.

This chain connects TRBV20-1 to TRBJ1-5, with 8 bases identical to TRBD1. The V gene's germline CDR1 is DFQATT and CDR2 SNEGSKA (reference sequence). The CDR3 sequence is 17 residues long. Trimming removed 2 bases from V and 7 bases from J; junction bases left unmatched: 16. The CDR3 is CSARPRQGRSSRQPQHF. The DNA for the CDR3 is TGCAGTGCTAGACCTAGACAGGGGAGAAGTTCGAGGCAGCCCCAGCATTTT.

This clonotype was recorded many times. This chain links TRBV2 with TRBJ2-1; D possibly uses TRBD1 or TRBD2 (5 bases each). The CDR3 extends over 15 amino acids. The V and J ends lost 7 bases and 3 bases respectively, with 16 bases between them. Germline V gives CDR1 SNHLY, CDR2 FYNNEI. CDR3 sequence reads: CASTHGTAGYNEQFF. In DNA form, the CDR3 reads TGTGCCAGCACCCACGGGACGGCCGGCTACAATGAGCAGTTCTTC.

The sample holds many counts of this clonotype. The chain links TRBV20-1 to TRBJ2-7; 11 bases are shared with TRBD1. V lost 6 bases, J lost 3 bases, and 7 bases stayed unmatched. The germline gives CDR1 DFQATT, CDR2 SNEGSKA (reference sequence). The CDR3 covers 14 residues. The CDR3 region has the DNA TGCAGTGCGGCGGGACAGGGGGGTAACTACGAGCAGTACTTC. Translation gives CSAAGQGGNYEQYF.

The V gene is TRBV18, the J gene TRBJ2-2; D not resolved. The CDR3 length is 15 residues. V shed 1 base and J shed 1 base, with 7 bases lying between them. Germline CDR1 and CDR2: KGHSH and LQKENI. In DNA, the CDR3 is TGTGCCAGCTCACCACGGGCCGAGAACACCGGGGAGCTGTTTTTT. Residues: CASSPRAENTGELFF.

There are many counts of this clonotype. The rearrangement joins TRBV10-3 to TRBJ1-1, with D hard to call. Germline V gene sequence: CDR1 ENHRY, CDR2 SYGVKD. The CDR3 is made up of 15 amino acids. Trimming pared 6 bases from V and 4 bases from J, leaving 18 bases between. The CDR3 DNA is TGTGCCATCAGGAGACTCGGGGATATGAGCACTGAAGCTTTCTTT. The encoded protein is CAIRRLGDMSTEAFF.

This clonotype appeared many times. The V gene is TRBV15, the J gene TRBJ2-7; no firm D call. V was shortened by 0 bases and J by 3 bases, with 12 bases between the two germline ends. Per germline, CDR1 LNHNV and CDR2 YYDKDF (reference sequence). This CDR3 is 15 amino acids long. The CDR3 nucleotides read TGTGCCACCAGCAGAGATCAAGCCACTAACTACGAGCAGTACTTC. Translated: CATSRDQATNYEQYF.

The chain joins TRBV6-5 to TRBJ2-3; D not certain. The CDR3 loop spans 14 amino acids. V was trimmed by 5 bases and J by 4 bases, leaving 13 bases between them. CDR1 is MNHEY and CDR2 is SVGAGI in the germline V gene. The CDR3 nucleotides read TGTGCCAGCAGTCCCCTCAAGGTCGCAGATACGCAGTATTTT. Translated, it gives CASSPLKVADTQYF.

CDR3 in amino acids: CASSLADGSSYNSPLHF. The CDR3 DNA reads TGTGCCAGCAGCTTGGCCGACGGGAGCTCCTATAATTCACCCCTCCACTTT. The V call is TRBV11-2, the J call TRBJ1-6; no reliable D call. The CDR3 totals 17 residues. Germline V gives CDR1 SGHAT, CDR2 FQNNGV. Trimming took 3 bases from V and 0 from J, leaving 12 bases between them.

The V and J genes are TRBV20-1 and TRBJ2-5, with 8 positions matching TRBD2. Germline assignment: CDR1 DFQATT and CDR2 SNEGSKA (reference sequence). V lost 6 bases, J lost 5 bases, and 8 bases stayed unmatched. The CDR3 loop spans 13 amino acids. In DNA form, the CDR3 reads TGCAGTGCGAGACTAGCGATAAAGGAGACCCAGTACTTC. Protein sequence: CSARLAIKETQYF.

There are many counts of this clonotype. V usage is TRBV20-1 and J usage is TRBJ2-7; TRBD2 matches at 7 bases. After removal of 1 base from V and 3 bases from J, the junction contained 9 bases not matched to a gene. Germline V gene sequence: CDR1 DFQATT, CDR2 SNEGSKA (reference sequence). CDR3 size: 15 residues. The CDR3 DNA reads as TGCAGTGCTAGAGCCCTGACTAGCCTCAACTACGAGCAGTACTTC. Translated: CSARALTSLNYEQYF.

This clonotype showed up just a few times. The rearrangement uses TRBV14 and TRBJ2-5; 10 bases fit TRBD1. The V segment lost 4 bases and the J segment 7 bases; nucleotides outside the gene matches: 9. The CDR3 covers 15 residues. Looked up from germline, CDR1 is SGHDN and CDR2 is FVKESK. CDR3 in DNA: TGTGCCAGCAGCCTTCGTGACAGGGGGCAGGCGACCCAGTACTTC. It specifies CASSLRDRGQATQYF.

This sequence joins TRBV2 and TRBJ2-7; no clear D. CDR1 is SNHLY, CDR2 FYNNEI, per germline. The V gene lost 7 bases and the J gene lost 2 bases, with 9 bases spanning the gap. This CDR3 is 12 amino acids long. The CDR3 protein is CASNAETYEQYF. The CDR3 DNA reads TGTGCCAGCAACGCGGAGACCTACGAGCAGTACTTC.

The chain links TRBV11-2 to TRBJ2-7; TRBD2 agrees at 7 bases. From germline, CDR1 is SGHAT and CDR2 FQNNGV. V gave up 0 bases and J gave up 2 bases; unmatched junction bases: 4. CDR3 length equals 15 residues. The CDR3 nucleotides read TGTGCCAGCAGCTTAGAGGGAGGGGCGGCCTACGAGCAGTACTTC. It translates to CASSLEGGAAYEQYF.

At least ten counts were recorded for this clonotype. The chain combines TRBV27 with TRBJ2-3; 7 nucleotides line up with TRBD2. Unmatched junction bases numbered 8, after V lost 4 bases and J lost 4 bases. The V gene's germline CDR1 is MNHEY and CDR2 SMNVEV (reference sequence). The CDR3 is 15 amino acids. CDR3 DNA: TGTGCCAGCAGTTGGGGCGGGAGTGGATCAGATACGCAGTATTTT. This translates into CASSWGGSGSDTQYF.

This clonotype has just a few counts. V and J are TRBV2 and TRBJ1-4; D call uncertain. Trimming took off 4 bases at V and 10 bases at J, with 13 bases between the two ends. Germline loops: CDR1 SNHLY, CDR2 FYNNEI. This CDR3 is built from 13 residues. DNA for the CDR3: TGTGCCAGCAGTGGTACGATCTTCGGAAAACTGTTTTTT. The encoded protein is CASSGTIFGKLFF.

The table lists this clonotype with a few counts. V and J are TRBV20-1 and TRBJ2-4; 7 positions agree with TRBD2. There are 13 residues in the CDR3. Germline loops: CDR1 DFQATT, CDR2 SNEGSKA (reference sequence). The V and J ends lost 3 bases and 6 bases, in that order; junction bases with no gene match: 5. The CDR3 coding sequence is TGCAGTGCTAGGGGTGGGGGGGGAAACATTCAGTACTTC. The encoded protein is CSARGGGGNIQYF.

This clonotype was found many times. The gene calls are TRBV28 and TRBJ2-5, with unresolved D. The V gene's germline CDR1 is MDHEN and CDR2 SYDVKM. This CDR3 comprises 10 residues. V gave up 8 bases and J gave up 5 bases, with 6 bases separating them. The CDR3 is CASLSETQYF. The CDR3 nucleotides are TGTGCCAGCCTTTCTGAGACCCAGTACTTC. Variable domain in full (rest from reference TRBV28 and TRBJ2-5): DVKVTQSSRYLVKRTGEKVFLECVQDMDHENMFWYRQDPGLGLRLIYFSYDVKMKEKGDIPEGYSVSREKKERFSLILESASTNQTSMYLCASLSETQYFGPGTRLLVL.

This clonotype was observed at least ten times. The rearrangement links TRBV5-1 to TRBJ1-1; 10 bases agree with TRBD1. CDR3 length: 15 residues. Germline V CDR1 and CDR2: SGHRS, YFSETQ. With 3 bases clipped from V and 0 bases from J, the junction kept 2 bases outside the gene matches. The CDR3 DNA is TGCGCCAGCAGCTGGACAGGGGGAATGAACACTGAAGCTTTCTTT. Its translation is CASSWTGGMNTEAFF.

The chain recombines TRBV2 with TRBJ1-2, with D possibly matching TRBD1 (6 bases). This CDR3 is 13 amino acids long. With 5 bases removed from V and 6 bases from J, the gap between germline ends came to 13 bases. The germline gives CDR1 SNHLY, CDR2 FYNNEI. Here the CDR3 DNA reads TGTGCCAGCAGTTTATCAACAGGGAATGGCTACACCTTC. The encoded protein is CASSLSTGNGYTF.

The chain uses TRBV20-1 and TRBJ2-3; a possible D gene is TRBD2 (7 bases). The CDR3 consists of 15 residues. CDR1 and CDR2 (germline): DFQATT, SNEGSKA (reference sequence). V lost 5 bases and J lost 6, with 21 bases in between. The CDR3 spells CSASSGTTRGDTQYF. DNA for the CDR3: TGCAGTGCTTCCAGCGGGACAACAAGGGGGGATACGCAGTATTTT.

Of note for this clonotype: A clone one base away is much larger, so this may be a read error. The chain links TRBV7-2 to TRBJ1-5, with unresolved D. The CDR3 consists of 13 residues. The germline V gene has CDR1 SGHTA and CDR2 FQGNSA. Trimming took 8 bases from V and 9 from J, leaving 17 bases between them. CDR3 region: CASGGSASGPQHF. The CDR3 bases are TGTGCCAGCGGAGGTAGTGCCTCGGGGCCCCAGCATTTT.

The chain uses TRBV10-1 and TRBJ2-7, with TRBD2 as a possible D gene (6 bases). From germline, CDR1 is WNHNN and CDR2 SYGVQD (reference sequence). Trimming left V 5 bases short and J 6 bases short, with 17 bases between. The CDR3 is 14 residues long. Here the CDR3 reads CASSLNPGVGEQYF. The CDR3 region has the DNA TGCGCCAGCAGTCTAAATCCGGGAGTGGGCGAGCAGTACTTC.